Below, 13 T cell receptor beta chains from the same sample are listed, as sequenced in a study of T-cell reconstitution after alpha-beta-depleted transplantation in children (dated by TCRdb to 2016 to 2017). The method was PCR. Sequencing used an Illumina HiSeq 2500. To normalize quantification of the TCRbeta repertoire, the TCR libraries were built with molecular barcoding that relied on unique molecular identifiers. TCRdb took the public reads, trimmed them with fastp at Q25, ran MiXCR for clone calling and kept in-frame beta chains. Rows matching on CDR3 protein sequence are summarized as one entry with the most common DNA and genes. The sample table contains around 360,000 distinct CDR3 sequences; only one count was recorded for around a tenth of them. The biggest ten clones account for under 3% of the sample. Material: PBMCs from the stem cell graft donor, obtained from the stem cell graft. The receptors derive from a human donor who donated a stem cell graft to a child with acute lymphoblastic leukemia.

The CDR3 loop reads CASSSRGTGTFQETQYF. In nucleotides, the CDR3 is TGTGCCAGCAGCTCCCGCGGGACAGGGACATTTCAAGAGACCCAGTACTTC. The chain is built from TRBV12-3 or TRBV12-4 and TRBJ2-5; 9 bases line up with TRBD1. The CDR3 covers 17 residues. Unmatched junction bases numbered 13, after V lost 6 bases and J lost 2 bases.

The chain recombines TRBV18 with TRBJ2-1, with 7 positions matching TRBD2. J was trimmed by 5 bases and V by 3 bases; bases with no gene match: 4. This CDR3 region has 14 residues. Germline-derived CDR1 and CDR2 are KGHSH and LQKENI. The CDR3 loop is CASSPLAVNNEQFF. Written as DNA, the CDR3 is TGTGCCAGCTCACCGCTAGCGGTAAACAATGAGCAGTTCTTC.

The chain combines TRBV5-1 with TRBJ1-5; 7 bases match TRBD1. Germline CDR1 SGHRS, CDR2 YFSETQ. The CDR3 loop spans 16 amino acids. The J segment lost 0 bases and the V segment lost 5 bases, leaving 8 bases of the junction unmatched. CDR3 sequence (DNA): TGCGCCAGCAGAAAAACAGGGGCTTATAGCAATCAGCCCCAGCATTTT. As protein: CASRKTGAYSNQPQHF.

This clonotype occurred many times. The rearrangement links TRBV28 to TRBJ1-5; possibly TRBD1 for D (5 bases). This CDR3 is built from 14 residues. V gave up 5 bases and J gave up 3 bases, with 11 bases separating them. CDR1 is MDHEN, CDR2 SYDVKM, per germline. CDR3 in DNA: TGTGCCAGCAGTCCAAGACAGATCAATCAGCCCCAGCATTTT. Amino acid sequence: CASSPRQINQPQHF.

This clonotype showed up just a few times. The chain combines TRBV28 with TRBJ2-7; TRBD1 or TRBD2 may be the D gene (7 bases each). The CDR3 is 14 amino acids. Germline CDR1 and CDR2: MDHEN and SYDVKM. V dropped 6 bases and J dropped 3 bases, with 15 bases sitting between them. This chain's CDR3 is CASSQRDSIYEQYF. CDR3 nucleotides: TGTGCCAGCAGCCAGCGGGACAGCATCTACGAGCAGTACTTC.

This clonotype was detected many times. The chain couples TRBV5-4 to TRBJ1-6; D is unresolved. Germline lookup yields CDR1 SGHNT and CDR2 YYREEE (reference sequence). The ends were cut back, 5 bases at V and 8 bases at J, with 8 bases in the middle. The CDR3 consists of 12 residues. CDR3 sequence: CASSFGDSPLHF. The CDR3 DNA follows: TGTGCCAGCAGTTTCGGGGATTCACCCCTCCACTTT.

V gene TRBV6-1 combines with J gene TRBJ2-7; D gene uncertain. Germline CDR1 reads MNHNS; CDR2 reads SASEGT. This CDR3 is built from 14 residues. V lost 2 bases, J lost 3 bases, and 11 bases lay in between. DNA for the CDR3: TGTGCCAGCAGTGAACAGCCAGGAGACTACGAGCAGTACTTC. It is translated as CASSEQPGDYEQYF.

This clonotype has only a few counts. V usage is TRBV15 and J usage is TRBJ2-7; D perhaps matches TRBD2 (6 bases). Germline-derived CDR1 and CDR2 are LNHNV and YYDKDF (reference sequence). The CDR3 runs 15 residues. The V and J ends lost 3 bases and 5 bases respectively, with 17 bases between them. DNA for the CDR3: TGTGCCACCAGCAGGGAGAGGACTGGAGGGAACGAGCAGTACTTC. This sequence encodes CATSRERTGGNEQYF.

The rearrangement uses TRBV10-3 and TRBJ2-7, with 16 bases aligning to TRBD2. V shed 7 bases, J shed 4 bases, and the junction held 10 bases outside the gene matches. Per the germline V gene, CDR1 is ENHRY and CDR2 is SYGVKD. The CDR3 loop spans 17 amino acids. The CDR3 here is CAITGTSGRAFVYEQYF. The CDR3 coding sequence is TGTGCCATCACCGGGACTAGCGGGAGGGCCTTCGTATACGAGCAGTACTTC.

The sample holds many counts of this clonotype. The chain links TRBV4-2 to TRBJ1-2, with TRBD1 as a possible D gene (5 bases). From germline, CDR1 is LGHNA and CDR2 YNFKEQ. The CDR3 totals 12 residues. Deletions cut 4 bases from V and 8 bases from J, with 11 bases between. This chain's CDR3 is CASSPGRDGYTF. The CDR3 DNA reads TGTGCCAGCAGCCCAGGCAGGGACGGCTACACCTTC.

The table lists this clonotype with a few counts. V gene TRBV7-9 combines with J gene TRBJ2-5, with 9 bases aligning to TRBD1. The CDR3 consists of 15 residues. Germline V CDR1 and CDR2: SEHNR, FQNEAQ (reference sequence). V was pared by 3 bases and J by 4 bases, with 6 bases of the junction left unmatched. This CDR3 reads CASSFKGQGSETQYF. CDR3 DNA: TGTGCCAGCAGCTTCAAGGGACAGGGCTCAGAGACCCAGTACTTC. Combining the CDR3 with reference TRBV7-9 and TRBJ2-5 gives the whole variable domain DTGVSQNPRHKITKRGQNVTFRCDPISEHNRLYWYRQTLGQGPEFLTYFQNEAQLEKSRLLSDRFSAERPKGSFSTLEIQRTEQGDSAMYLCASSFKGQGSETQYFGPGTRLLVL.

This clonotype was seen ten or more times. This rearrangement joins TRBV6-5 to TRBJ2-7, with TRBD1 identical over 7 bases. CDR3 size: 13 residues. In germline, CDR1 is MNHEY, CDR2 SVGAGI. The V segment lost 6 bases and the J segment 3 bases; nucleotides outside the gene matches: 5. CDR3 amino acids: CASSAGGGYEQYF. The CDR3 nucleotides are TGTGCCAGCAGCGCAGGGGGTGGCTACGAGCAGTACTTC.

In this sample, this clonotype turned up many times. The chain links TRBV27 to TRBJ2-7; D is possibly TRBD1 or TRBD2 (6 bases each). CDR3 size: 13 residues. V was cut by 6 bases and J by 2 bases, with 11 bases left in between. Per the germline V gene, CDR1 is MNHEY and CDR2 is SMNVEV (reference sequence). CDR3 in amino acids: CASRGGLPYEQYF. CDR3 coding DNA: TGTGCCAGCAGAGGGGGGCTTCCCTACGAGCAGTACTTC.